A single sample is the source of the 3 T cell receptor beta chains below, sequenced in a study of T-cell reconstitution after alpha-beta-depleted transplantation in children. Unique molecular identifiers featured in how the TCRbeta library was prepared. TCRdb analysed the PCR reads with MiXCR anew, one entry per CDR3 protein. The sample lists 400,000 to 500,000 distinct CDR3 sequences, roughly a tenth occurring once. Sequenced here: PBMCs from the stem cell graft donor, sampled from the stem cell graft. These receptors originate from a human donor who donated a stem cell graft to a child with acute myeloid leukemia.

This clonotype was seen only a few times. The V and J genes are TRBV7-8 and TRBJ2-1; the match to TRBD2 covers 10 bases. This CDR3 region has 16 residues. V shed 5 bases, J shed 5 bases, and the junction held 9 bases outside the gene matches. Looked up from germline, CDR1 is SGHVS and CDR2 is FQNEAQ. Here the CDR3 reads CASSLQRGGLNNEQFF. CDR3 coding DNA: TGTGCCAGCAGCCTCCAGCGGGGGGGCCTAAACAATGAGCAGTTCTTC.

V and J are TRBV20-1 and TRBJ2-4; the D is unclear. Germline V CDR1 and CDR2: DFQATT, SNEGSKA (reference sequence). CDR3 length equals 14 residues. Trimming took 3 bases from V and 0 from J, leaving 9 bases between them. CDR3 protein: CSASRVLAKNIQYF. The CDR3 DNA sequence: TGCAGTGCTAGTAGGGTCTTAGCCAAAAACATTCAGTACTTC.

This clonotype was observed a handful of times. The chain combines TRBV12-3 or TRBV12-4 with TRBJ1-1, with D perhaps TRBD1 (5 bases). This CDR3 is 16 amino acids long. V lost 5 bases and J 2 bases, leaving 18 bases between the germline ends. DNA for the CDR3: TGTGCCAGCAGTACGGGTTTGGCAGGGAGTAACACTGAAGCTTTCTTT. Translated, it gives CASSTGLAGSNTEAFF.